A selection of T cell receptor beta chains follows, all from one sample in a study of T cells in Graves' hyperthyroidism and ophthalmopathy. A single record per CDR3 protein comes from TCRdb applying MiXCR to the multiplex PCR reads. The table includes approximately 270,000 distinct CDR3 sequences, more than 14% detected once. The sequenced sample consisted of blood. The receptors were sampled from a woman between 35 and 50 years old with Graves' hyperthyroidism that later progressed to Graves' ophthalmopathy. CDR3s include the opening cysteine and the closing phenylalanine or tryptophan. D genes are given only for firm matches. Clone size is not always given. Where it is, it says once, few, many or a class for expanded clones.

CDR3aa: CAWRRGSSYNEQFF; CDR3nt: TGTGCCTGGAGACGGGGGAGCTCCTACAATGAGCAGTTCTTC; d_gene: .; abundance: many; v_gene: TRBV30; j_gene: TRBJ2-1
CDR3aa: CASSSRGFVSNQPQHF; CDR3nt: TGTGCCAGCAGTTCAAGAGGGTTCGTTAGCAATCAGCCCCAGCATTTT; d_gene: .; abundance: many; v_gene: TRBV12-3/TRBV12-4; j_gene: TRBJ1-5
CDR3aa: CSARDRGGQPQHF; CDR3nt: TGCAGTGCTAGAGACAGGGGAGGTCAGCCCCAGCATTTT; d_gene: .; abundance: many; v_gene: TRBV20-1; j_gene: TRBJ1-5
CDR3aa: CASSQEGRANSPLHF; CDR3nt: TGCGCCAGCAGCCAAGAGGGCAGGGCCAATTCACCCCTCCACTTT; d_gene: .; abundance: few; v_gene: TRBV4-1; j_gene: TRBJ1-6
CDR3aa: CASSLERTSGKFGEQYF; CDR3nt: TGTGCCAGCAGCTTAGAACGGACTAGCGGGAAATTCGGCGAGCAGTACTTC; d_gene: TRBD2; abundance: many; v_gene: TRBV7-2; j_gene: TRBJ2-7
CDR3aa: CASRLQQGNTEAFF; CDR3nt: TGTGCCAGCAGACTTCAACAGGGGAACACTGAAGCTTTCTTT; d_gene: .; abundance: many; v_gene: TRBV6-2/TRBV6-3; j_gene: TRBJ1-1
CDR3aa: CASSREGSYNEQFF; CDR3nt: TGTGCCAGCAGCCGGGAGGGATCTTACAATGAGCAGTTCTTC; d_gene: TRBD2; abundance: .; v_gene: TRBV11-2; j_gene: TRBJ2-1
CDR3aa: CSATNRGRANEKLFF; CDR3nt: TGCAGTGCTACGAACAGGGGGCGGGCTAATGAAAAACTGTTTTTT; d_gene: TRBD1; abundance: .; v_gene: TRBV20-1; j_gene: TRBJ1-4
CDR3aa: CSARYSGRAPDTQYF; CDR3nt: TGCAGTGCTAGATATAGCGGGAGGGCCCCAGATACGCAGTATTTT; d_gene: TRBD2; abundance: many; v_gene: TRBV20-1; j_gene: TRBJ2-3
CDR3aa: CASSLATTRVRTDTQYF; CDR3nt: TGCGCCAGCAGCTTGGCCACTACGCGGGTACGCACAGATACGCAGTATTTT; d_gene: .; abundance: .; v_gene: TRBV5-1; j_gene: TRBJ2-3